This TCR beta chain came from a study of cytomegalovirus exposure and HLA in healthy donors. Regarding this clone: Its antigen is currently unknown.

Study-wide points: The authors enumerated 150 to 200 TCR beta chains as linked to cytomegalovirus.

Trimming at V came to 2 bases and at J to 6 bases, leaving 8 bases not matched to a gene. This CDR3 spans 17 amino acids. CDR1 is MGHRA, CDR2 YSYEKL, per germline. PCR was performed using 60 Vbeta and 13 Jbeta primers. Only in-frame clones appear in the TCRdb table, and some are missing; sequencing was by immunoSEQ multiplex PCR. In all, the sample yields more than 95,000 clones. The V and J genes are TRBV4-1 and TRBJ1-5; 12 nucleotides line up with TRBD1. The sequenced sample was PBMCs. The sequence was obtained from a man aged 40-50 years in good health and CMV-seronegative. In DNA form, the CDR3 reads TGCGCCAGCAGCCAACTCCCGGGACAGGGGGCTTTTCAGCCCCAGCATTTT. Its translation is CASSQLPGQGAFQPQHF.